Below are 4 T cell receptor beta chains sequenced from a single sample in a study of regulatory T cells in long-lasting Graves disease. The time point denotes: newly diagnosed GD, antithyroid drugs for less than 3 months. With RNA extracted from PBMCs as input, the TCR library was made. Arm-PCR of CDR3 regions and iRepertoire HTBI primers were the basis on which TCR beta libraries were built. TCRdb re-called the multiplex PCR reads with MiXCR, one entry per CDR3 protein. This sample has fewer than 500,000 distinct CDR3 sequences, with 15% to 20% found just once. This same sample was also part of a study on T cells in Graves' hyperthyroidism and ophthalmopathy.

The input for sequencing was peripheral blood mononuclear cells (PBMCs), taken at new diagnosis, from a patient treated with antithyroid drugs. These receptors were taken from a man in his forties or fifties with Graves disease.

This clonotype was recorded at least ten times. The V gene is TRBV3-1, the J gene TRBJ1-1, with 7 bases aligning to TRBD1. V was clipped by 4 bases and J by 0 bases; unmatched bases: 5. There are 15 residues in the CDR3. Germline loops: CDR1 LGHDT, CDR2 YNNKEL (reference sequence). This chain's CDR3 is CASSPPGTVNTEAFF. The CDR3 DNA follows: TGTGCCAGCAGCCCACCCGGGACAGTGAACACTGAAGCTTTCTTT.

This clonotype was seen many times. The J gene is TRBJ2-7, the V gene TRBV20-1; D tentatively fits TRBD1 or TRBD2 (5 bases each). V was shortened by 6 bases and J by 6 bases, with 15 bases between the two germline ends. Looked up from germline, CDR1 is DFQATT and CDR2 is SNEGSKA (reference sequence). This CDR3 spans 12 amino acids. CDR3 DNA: TGCAGTGCCGAAAAGGCCGGGGCCGAGCAGTACTTC. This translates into CSAEKAGAEQYF.

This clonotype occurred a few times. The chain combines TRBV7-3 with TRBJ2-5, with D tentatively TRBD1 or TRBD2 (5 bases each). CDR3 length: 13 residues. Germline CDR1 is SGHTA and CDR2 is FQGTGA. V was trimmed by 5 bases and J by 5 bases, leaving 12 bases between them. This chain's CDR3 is CASSLMGRETQYF. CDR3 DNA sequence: TGTGCCAGCAGCCTGATGGGACGGGAGACCCAGTACTTC. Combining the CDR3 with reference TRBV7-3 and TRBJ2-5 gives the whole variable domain GAGVSQTPSNKVTEKGKYVELRCDPISGHTALYWYRQSLGQGPEFLIYFQGTGAADDSGLPNDRFFAVRPEGSVSTLKIQRTERGDSAVYLCASSLMGRETQYFGPGTRLLVL.

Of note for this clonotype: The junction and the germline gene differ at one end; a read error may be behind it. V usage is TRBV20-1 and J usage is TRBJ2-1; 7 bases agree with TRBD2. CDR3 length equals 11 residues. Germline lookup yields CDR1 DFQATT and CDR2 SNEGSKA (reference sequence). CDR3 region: CSARGRRERLF. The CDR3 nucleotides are TGCAGTGCTAGAGGACGGCGGGAGAGACTCTTC.